Shown below are 24 T cell receptor beta chains from a single sample sequenced in a study of blood T cell repertoires in COVID-19 (dated by TCRdb to the early 2020s). The library was obtained by the immunoSEQ multiplex PCR assay. TCRdb limited this immuneACCESS table to in-frame rearrangements with V and J called. A share of clones is missing; checked studies link under half to unresolved V genes, and the rest is unexplained. In all, the sample holds some 160,000 clones, and about four fifths of those were seen once. Roughly 18% of the sample rests with the top ten. The sequenced sample was peripheral blood. The receptors here all came from a woman in her sixties or seventies who had recovered from COVID-19.

The chain combines TRBV29-1 with TRBJ1-2; tentative D call: TRBD1 (5 bases). Looked up from germline, CDR1 is SQVTM and CDR2 is ANQGSEA. The V gene lost 1 base and the J gene lost 4 bases, with 16 bases spanning the gap. The CDR3 spans 15 residues. The CDR3: CSVEGPDSPIYGYTF. CDR3 coding DNA: TGCAGCGTTGAAGGCCCAGACAGCCCGATCTATGGCTACACCTTC.

The CDR3 loop is CASSLRQTNQPQHF. The DNA of the CDR3 is TGTGCCAGCAGCTTGCGACAGACTAATCAGCCCCAGCATTTT. The rearrangement joins TRBV5-8 to TRBJ1-5, with D perhaps matching TRBD1 (5 bases). Trimming took off 1 base at V and 4 bases at J, with 9 bases between the two ends. Germline loops: CDR1 SGHTS, CDR2 YDEGEE. The CDR3 is made up of 14 amino acids.

The CDR3 sequence is CASSQDRLGPQETQYF. CDR3 coding DNA: TGCGCCAGCAGCCAAGACCGACTAGGCCCCCAAGAGACCCAGTACTTC. V usage is TRBV4-1 and J usage is TRBJ2-5; D possibly corresponds to TRBD2 (6 bases). CDR3 length equals 16 residues. Germline CDR1 is MGHRA and CDR2 is YSYEKL. V was pared by 0 bases and J by 1 base, with 12 bases between.

The chain is built from TRBV19 and TRBJ2-2, with D perhaps matching TRBD1 (6 bases). Germline V gene lookup returns CDR1 LNHDA and CDR2 SQIVND (reference sequence). The CDR3 covers 13 residues. V shed 3 bases and J shed 7 bases, with 9 bases lying between them. The CDR3 DNA reads as TGTGCCAGTAGTATGGGGGCTGGCGGGGAGCTGTTTTTT. Encoded protein: CASSMGAGGELFF.

CDR3 in DNA: TGTGCCAGCAGTTACTCGGGGACTGGTAGAGAGCAGTACTTC. It specifies CASSYSGTGREQYF. The genes are TRBV6-2 or TRBV6-3 and TRBJ2-7, with D perhaps matching TRBD2 (6 bases). The V gene's germline CDR1 is MNHEY and CDR2 SVGEGT. The CDR3 consists of 14 residues. Trimming removed 0 bases from V and 7 bases from J, with 13 bases in between.

This clone was seen more than once but under ten times. CDR3 coding DNA: TGTGCCAGCAGCCAAGACTCGGGCGGGGGGCAGTTCTTC. It codes for CASSQDSGGGQFF. The chain links TRBV3-1 (or the pseudogene TRBV3-2) to TRBJ2-1; 7 nucleotides align to TRBD2. The V gene's germline CDR1 is LGHDT and CDR2 YNNKEL (reference sequence). The V segment lost 0 bases and the J segment 12 bases; nucleotides outside the gene matches: 5. The CDR3 contains 13 residues.

The V call is TRBV7-2, the J call TRBJ1-3; TRBD1 aligns across 7 bases. Germline V gene sequence: CDR1 SGHTA, CDR2 FQGNSA. This CDR3 region has 17 residues. With 5 bases clipped from V and 5 bases from J, the junction kept 15 bases outside the gene matches. CDR3 coding DNA: TGTGCCAGCAGCATACCTACAGGGGCCTCCAATAGAAACACCATATATTTT. This sequence encodes CASSIPTGASNRNTIYF.

The CDR3 bases are TGTGCCAGCAGTTGGGCCAGTCAGGGGAGGGGGCCCCAGCATTTT. It encodes CASSWASQGRGPQHF. The V gene is TRBV27, the J gene TRBJ1-5, with D possibly matching TRBD1 (6 bases). The CDR3 loop spans 15 amino acids. V was trimmed by 4 bases and J by 9 bases, leaving 19 bases between them. Germline values: CDR1 MNHEY, CDR2 SMNVEV (reference sequence).

This clone was found once. The V call is TRBV7-3, the J call TRBJ2-1; TRBD2 agrees at 9 bases. Germline V gene sequence: CDR1 SGHTA, CDR2 FQGTGA. The CDR3 extends over 14 amino acids. The J segment lost 4 bases and the V segment lost 5 bases, leaving 3 bases of the junction unmatched. The CDR3 DNA follows: TGTGCCAGCAGCCCGACTAGCGGATACAATGAGCAGTTCTTC. As protein: CASSPTSGYNEQFF.

V gene TRBV10-3 combines with J gene TRBJ1-3; unclear D gene. The CDR3 loop spans 11 amino acids. V lost 11 bases, J lost 3 bases, and 8 bases lay in between. CDR1 and CDR2 from the germline V gene are ENHRY and SYGVKD. DNA of the CDR3: TGTGCCCATTTTAGTGGAAACACCATATATTTT. It yields the protein CAHFSGNTIYF.

V usage is TRBV24-1 and J usage is TRBJ1-2, with D possibly being TRBD1 (5 bases). V lost 3 bases and J 0 bases, leaving 7 bases between the germline ends. Germline V gene data show CDR1 as KGHDR and CDR2 as SFDVKD. The CDR3 runs to 14 residues. The CDR3 sequence is CATSDGATNYGYTF. CDR3 DNA: TGTGCCACCAGTGATGGGGCCACTAACTATGGCTACACCTTC.

The rearrangement joins TRBV7-3 to TRBJ2-1, with D unclear. CDR1 and CDR2 from the germline V gene are SGHTA and FQGTGA. The CDR3 length is 14 residues. Trimming left V 5 bases short and J 5 bases short, with 13 bases between. The chain's CDR3 is CASSPQAWDNEQFF. The CDR3 nucleotides are TGTGCCAGCAGCCCCCAGGCTTGGGACAATGAGCAGTTCTTC.

J is TRBJ1-1 and V is TRBV7-3, with 7 positions matching TRBD1. Germline V CDR1 and CDR2: SGHTA, FQGTGA. The CDR3 has 13 amino acids. Losses at the gene ends were 0 bases for V and 7 bases for J; bases not matched to a gene: 2. Here the CDR3 DNA reads TGTGCCAGCAGCTTAACAGGGGGCCGTGAAGCTTTCTTT. Translating gives CASSLTGGREAFF.

The chain combines TRBV12-3 or TRBV12-4 with TRBJ1-4; perhaps TRBD1 as D (5 bases). The V end was cut by 5 bases, the J end by 8 bases, with 9 bases between. CDR3 size: 12 residues. CDR3 sequence reads: CASSRQWEKLFF. The CDR3 region has the DNA TGTGCCAGCAGTCGACAGTGGGAAAAACTGTTTTTT.

The chain employs TRBV2 and TRBJ1-2, with a weak D call TRBD1 (6 bases). The V gene lost 5 bases and the J gene lost 8 bases, with 15 bases spanning the gap. The CDR3 covers 13 residues. CDR1 SNHLY and CDR2 FYNNEI come from the germline V gene. This CDR3 reads CASSPQGMGGYTF. CDR3 nucleotides: TGTGCCAGCAGTCCACAGGGCATGGGGGGCTACACCTTC. The full variable domain, completed using reference TRBV2 and TRBJ1-2, is EPEVTQTPSHQVTQMGQEVILRCVPISNHLYFYWYRQILGQKVEFLVSFYNNEISEKSEIFDDQFSVERPDGSNFTLKIRSTKLEDSAMYFCASSPQGMGGYTFGSGTRLTVV.

CDR3 coding DNA: TGTGCTCCGATTCCCGGGACAGAGAACACTGAAGCTTTCTTT. Translating gives CAPIPGTENTEAFF. The chain carries TRBV30 and TRBJ1-1; the match to TRBD1 covers 7 bases. This CDR3 contains 14 residues. The germline V gene has CDR1 GTSNPN and CDR2 SVGIG (reference sequence).

The chain has TRBV11-3 and TRBJ2-5; 7 bases agree with TRBD1. The germline gives CDR1 SGHNT, CDR2 YENEEA. The length of the CDR3 is 15 residues. V dropped 5 bases and J dropped 2; count of bases not matched to a gene: 8. Here the CDR3 reads CASSKGAASQETQYF. As DNA, the CDR3 is TGTGCCAGCAGCAAGGGGGCAGCCTCACAAGAGACCCAGTACTTC.

This clone has more than one count but fewer than ten. The CDR3 protein is CASSLGGAPRGYEQYF. Here the CDR3 DNA reads TGTGCCAGCAGCTTAGGGGGCGCCCCGCGGGGCTACGAGCAGTACTTC. This rearrangement joins TRBV7-9 to TRBJ2-7; tentative D call: TRBD2 (6 bases). The germline V gene encodes CDR1 SEHNR and CDR2 FQNEAQ (reference sequence). Trimming shortened V by 1 base and J by 3 bases, and 16 bases separated the two germline ends. The CDR3 has 16 amino acids.

V is TRBV20-1 and J is TRBJ1-2; possibly TRBD1 for D (5 bases). CDR1 and CDR2 (germline): DFQATT, SNEGSKA (reference sequence). There are 8 residues in the CDR3. CDR3 in DNA: TGCAGGGGACTTGGCTACACCTTC. Protein: CRGLGYTF.

CDR3 sequence reads: CASSRLLAGGGTDTQYF. The CDR3 DNA is TGTGCCAGCAGCCGATTACTAGCGGGGGGGGGCACAGATACGCAGTATTTT. This rearrangement joins TRBV11-2 to TRBJ2-3; 13 bases line up with TRBD2. The germline V gene has CDR1 SGHAT and CDR2 FQNNGV. The CDR3 loop spans 17 amino acids. The junction had 6 bases not matched to a gene; V was cut back by 5 bases and J by 1 base.

This clone is a singleton in its sample. The gene calls are TRBV15 and TRBJ2-1, with D tentatively TRBD1 (5 bases). The CDR3 runs 14 residues. Trimming removed 4 bases at V and 7 bases at J, with 14 bases between. Germline V gene lookup returns CDR1 LNHNV and CDR2 YYDKDF (reference sequence). The CDR3 sequence: CATSTQRGANEQFF. The CDR3 DNA follows: TGTGCCACCAGCACCCAAAGGGGCGCAAATGAGCAGTTCTTC.

This clone was recorded only once. The V call is TRBV13, the J call TRBJ2-5; maybe TRBD2 (5 bases). Per germline, CDR1 PRHDT and CDR2 FYEKMQ (reference sequence). V was cut by 5 bases and J by 5 bases, with 12 bases left in between. The CDR3 length is 13 residues. In DNA form, the CDR3 reads TGTGCCAGCAGCCCATACCCGGGGGAGACCCAGTACTTC. This gives the protein CASSPYPGETQYF.

V usage is TRBV7-3 and J usage is TRBJ2-2; D might be TRBD2 (6 bases). The germline CDR1 and CDR2 sequences are SGHTA and FQGTGA. This CDR3 spans 15 amino acids. Trimming removed 4 bases at V and 7 bases at J, with 16 bases between. CDR3 in amino acids: CASSSYGSSGGELFF. CDR3 bases: TGTGCCAGCAGCTCCTACGGGAGTTCGGGCGGGGAGCTGTTTTTT.

The chain recombines TRBV3-1 (or the pseudogene TRBV3-2) with TRBJ2-7; D perhaps matches TRBD2 (5 bases). The CDR3 totals 12 residues. Trimming shortened V by 3 bases and J by 5 bases, and 8 bases separated the two germline ends. Germline CDR1 is LGHDT and CDR2 is YNNKEL (reference sequence). CDR3 nucleotide sequence: TGTGCCAGCAGCCAGGCCGGGGACGAGCAGTACTTC. Amino acids: CASSQAGDEQYF.